This TCR beta chain was profiled in a study of T cells in women clearing cervical HPV infection. Dot-blot hybridization genotyped cervical HPV amplified with MY09/MY11 PCR. CDR3 length equals 14 residues. Trimming took off 1 base at V and 7 bases at J, with 14 bases between the two ends. Germline values: CDR1 DFQATT, CDR2 SNEGSKA (reference sequence). Assay used: immunoSEQ multiplex PCR; TCRdb lists only in-frame clones, some missing. The sample table sets out around 40,000 clones. As regards this clone: The read stops 3 residues short of the end of the CDR3; the missing end is completed from the germline J gene.

The chain links TRBV20-1 to TRBJ2-1, with D perhaps given as TRBD1 or TRBD2 (6 bases each). The clonotype originates from a woman aged 18 to 69 with a cervical HPV16 infection that either progressed to CIN3+ or cleared (not recorded which). Sequencing input: blood buffy coat. The DNA read from the CDR3 is TGCAGTGCTAGAGTTCCCCGGAGGGGGAATGAG. Residues: CSARVPRRGNE. The CDR3 in its entirety is CSARVPRRGNEQFF.